This TCR beta chain is from a study of blood T cell repertoires in COVID-19. About the research overall: Samples came from the United States, Italy and Spain, spanning acute and convalescent COVID-19. Sources were T cells, B-cell-depleted T cells, or PBMCs; the material itself was cDNA or gDNA.

Authors' analysis steps: Researchers report that nucleated cell counts were estimated from reference gene primer amplification. Profiling relied on immunoSEQ multiplex PCR, and the TCRdb table lists in-frame clones only, not all of them. That table supplies the V and J calls and clone size; D and trimming were determined from the DNA. The table shows 230,000 or so clones, with about 88% occurring only once. Germline assignment: CDR1 SQVTM and CDR2 ANQGSEA. With 4 bases removed from V and 5 bases from J, the gap between germline ends came to 15 bases. CDR3 length: 13 amino acids. The sequence came from a man in his forties with active or convalescent COVID-19. The rearrangement links TRBV29-1 to TRBJ2-7; D ambiguous. Specimen: peripheral blood. CDR3 in amino acids: CSVGPRSIHEQYF. DNA for the CDR3: TGCAGCGTTGGCCCCCGATCTATCCACGAGCAGTACTTC.